This T cell receptor beta chain stems from a study of beta chain features in type 1 diabetes. Study as a whole: Examined across all samples were just under 110,000,000 sorted cells.

V lost 4 bases, J lost 3 bases, and 7 bases stayed unmatched. The CDR3 has 15 amino acids. The V gene's germline CDR1 is MDHEN and CDR2 SYDVKM. Points from the study as a whole: Reads derived from cDNA could over-represent cells showing high TCR expression.

Via CD45RO/CCR7/CD25/CD127/CD95/CD27, cells of the CD4+ naive, central memory, regulatory and stem cell-like memory subsets were sorted. Remarks on this clone: Its specificity is unknown.

Expressed TCRB transcripts were sequenced because the entire RNA isolate underwent reverse transcription. Mean read depth for naive, central memory and regulatory T cell samples was a few million reads. Sequencing used immunoSEQ multiplex PCR; TCRdb keeps in-frame clones, though not all of them. Among some 60,000 clones listed, around three fifths were seen once. Specimen: Tregs from blood. This receptor was obtained from a woman aged 18 to 35 in good health. The chain combines TRBV28 with TRBJ2-7; 9 bases agree with TRBD2. In nucleotides, the CDR3 is TGTGCCAGCAGTTCTCCCGGGACTAGCCTCTACGAGCAGTACTTC. This gives the protein CASSSPGTSLYEQYF.